The following is a TCR beta chain sequence with its context. Its specificity is not known. This sample was included in a study of vaccination and CD4 T cells after COVID-19. Looking at the study overall: Median time from second vaccine dose to sampling was over 55 days (14 to 241).

Germline CDR1 and CDR2: SEHNR and FQNEAQ (reference sequence). The CDR3 consists of 14 residues. V was clipped by 5 bases and J by 2 bases, with 12 bases between them. Indicated treatment: approximately nine-day PBMC culture with coronavirus spike peptide pools or control peptides (ViraFEST assay). Peptide pool stimulation in ViraFEST expanded antigen-specific T cells, whose TCRs were then sequenced. Scientists ran DNA taken from cultured CD4+ T cells through the Oncomine TCR Beta short-read assay for sequencing. MiXCR, applied by TCRdb to the PCR reads, yields one record per CDR3 protein. This sample yields approximately 12,000 distinct CDR3 sequences, of which approximately 50% are seen a single time; 15% to 25% belongs to the top ten.

The rearrangement joins TRBV7-9 to TRBJ1-2; possibly TRBD1 for D (5 bases). The TCR sequence derives from a human donor who had recovered from COVID-19. Sequenced sample: CD4+ T cells from blood, cultured in vitro. The CDR3 DNA follows: TGTGCCAGCAGCCCCGGGGCCCAAAACTATGGCTACACCTTC. Protein: CASSPGAQNYGYTF. The full variable domain, its missing parts supplied by reference TRBV7-9 and TRBJ1-2, is DTGVSQNPRHKITKRGQNVTFRCDPISEHNRLYWYRQTLGQGPEFLTYFQNEAQLEKSRLLSDRFSAERPKGSFSTLEIQRTEQGDSAMYLCASSPGAQNYGYTFGSGTRLTVV.